This T cell receptor beta chain stems from a study of T-cell memory formation after mild COVID-19. The CDR3 loop spans 18 amino acids. From germline, CDR1 is SGHRS and CDR2 YFSETQ. Losses at the gene ends were 4 bases for V and 1 base for J; bases not matched to a gene: 13. Findings and limits, study-wide: Proof of SARS-CoV-2 specificity was absent for the second-wave clones that crested on day 37. Clones that contracted from day 15 to 85 had balanced CD4/CD8; later expanders were CD4+ biased. Clones that contracted clustered mainly in CM and EM if CD4+ and in EMRA if CD8+.

Comment on this clonotype: Antigen: not known.

TCRdb reanalysed the 5' RACE reads using MiXCR and keeps one entry per CDR3 protein. Altogether roughly 400,000 distinct CDR3 sequences are present, roughly 26% being singletons, with the ten largest covering roughly 8.7%. This chain connects TRBV5-1 to TRBJ2-5; 10 nucleotides line up with TRBD2. Sequencing input: PBMCs or a T cell subset sorted from them (not recorded which). The sequence derives from an adult woman who had mild COVID-19 (a few samples of this study predate the infection). Cell type and time point are not known. The CDR3 DNA reads TGCGCCAGCAGCGGGGCCTATCTAGCGGGGGTACTCCAAGAGACCCAGTACTTC. Its protein is CASSGAYLAGVLQETQYF.